This TCR beta chain was observed in a study of T cell changes during pregnancy in multiple sclerosis. Germline V gives CDR1 SGHAT, CDR2 FQNNGV. This CDR3 region has 18 residues. Trimming removed 0 bases at V and 5 bases at J, with 20 bases between. Some clones are missing from TCRdb's copy, which holds only in-frame ones; the method was immunoSEQ multiplex PCR. The sample contains around 64,000 clones, 93% of which appear only once. This clonotype was sampled from a female donor with multiple sclerosis, enrolled in a pregnancy study. This material consisted of CD8+ T cells from peripheral blood mononuclear cells, taken in the third trimester of pregnancy. This chain uses TRBV11-2 with TRBJ2-1; TRBD2 might be the D (6 bases). The CDR3 DNA reads as TGTGCCAGCAGCTTAGAATTTAACCAGGGACTGAGTAACAATGAGCAGTTCTTC. It translates to CASSLEFNQGLSNNEQFF. Drawing the rest from reference TRBV11-2 and TRBJ2-1, the complete variable domain is EAGVAQSPRYKIIEKRQSVAFWCNPISGHATLYWYQQILGQGPKLLIQFQNNGVVDDSQLPKDRFSAERLKGVDSTLKIQPAKLEDSAVYLCASSLEFNQGLSNNEQFFGPGTRLTVL.